The rows below give T cell receptor beta chains drawn from one sample of a study of molecular identifiers for immune sequencing clone quantification. TCRdb processed the PCR reads anew with MiXCR; each CDR3 protein has one entry. In the table there are about 630,000 distinct CDR3 sequences, approximately 24% of which are singletons. Sequencing used naive CD8+ T cells from blood, with Jurkat cell RNA spiked in. These receptors were collected from a human donor in good health. Some libraries in this study had Jurkat cell RNA spiked in. CDR3s include the opening cysteine and the closing phenylalanine or tryptophan. The order of the fields is V gene, J gene, clone size, D gene, CDR3 DNA, CDR3 protein. The D gene is left open where the match is weak. Clone sizes are given selectively: once, few, many, or a class where the clone is expanded.

TRBV4-2	TRBJ2-7	.	TRBD2	TGTGCCAGCAGCCAAGGACTAGCAAACGAGCAGTACTTC	CASSQGLANEQYF
TRBV6-5	TRBJ1-1	many	.	TGTGCCAGCAGTTATCTGGAGGGGATGAACACTGAAGCTTTCTTT	CASSYLEGMNTEAFF
TRBV12-3/TRBV12-4	TRBJ1-5	once	.	TGTGCCAGCAGGTTGGCCGGGGGACAGCCCCAGCATTTT	CASRLAGGQPQHF
TRBV20-1	TRBJ2-1	.	.	TGCAGTGCTAGAGATCTCGCTCCACGCGGGCTACGGTTGGATGAGCAGTTCTTC	CSARDLAPRGLRLDEQFF
TRBV4-3	TRBJ2-7	many	.	TGCGCCAGCAGCGCCGACAGAACCTACGAGCAGTACTTC	CASSADRTYEQYF
TRBV28	TRBJ2-1	many	TRBD2	TGTGCCAGCAGCTCCCGGACTAGCATCGGTGAGCAGTTCTTC	CASSSRTSIGEQFF
TRBV6-2/TRBV6-3	TRBJ2-7	many	.	TGTGCCAGCAGTTATTACCGGGACGGGTACGAGCAGTACTTC	CASSYYRDGYEQYF
TRBV14	TRBJ1-3	many	.	TGTGCCAGCAGGGATGGACCAGGTCGGAGCTCTGGAAACACCATATATTTT	CASRDGPGRSSGNTIYF
TRBV14	TRBJ2-3	many	.	TGTGCCAGCAGCCCATCACCCGATGGGGGGCTCAGAGATACGCAGTATTTT	CASSPSPDGGLRDTQYF
TRBV6-1	TRBJ2-7	.	.	TGTGCCAGCAGTGAATGGGACAAGTCCTACGAGCAGTACTTC	CASSEWDKSYEQYF
TRBV12-3/TRBV12-4	TRBJ2-5	many	TRBD2	TGTGCCAGCAGTTATTACGGGGGGGCAGGGGAGACCCAGTACTTC	CASSYYGGAGETQYF
TRBV6-5	TRBJ2-2	many	.	TGTGCCAGCAGTTACTCGAAGGCCGGGACTTTGAACACCGGGGAGCTGTTTTTT	CASSYSKAGTLNTGELFF
TRBV10-1	TRBJ1-1	.	.	TGCGCCAGCATGCAGAGCATGAACACTGAAGCTTTCTTT	CASMQSMNTEAFF
TRBV7-8	TRBJ1-5	many	.	TGTGCCAGCAGCCAGCACCCTGGGGGCAATCAGCCCCAGCATTTT	CASSQHPGGNQPQHF
TRBV4-3	TRBJ1-5	.	.	TGCGCCAGCAGCCTCGACAGCGAAAATCAGCCCCAGCATTTT	CASSLDSENQPQHF
TRBV6-2/TRBV6-3	TRBJ2-7	.	.	TGTGCCAGCAGGGAGGACTTTCTCCAGTACTTC	CASREDFLQYF
TRBV18	TRBJ1-1	few	TRBD1	TGTGCCAGCTCACCATCGGACAGGGGTATTGAAGCTTTCTTT	CASSPSDRGIEAFF
TRBV2	TRBJ2-7	many	TRBD1	TGTGCCAGCAGTGACGAGGACAGGGGCTACGAGCAGTACTTC	CASSDEDRGYEQYF
TRBV19	TRBJ1-4	few	.	TGTGCCAGTAGTATCTTAGACAGACCGAATGAAAAACTGTTTTTT	CASSILDRPNEKLFF
TRBV9	TRBJ2-5	many	.	TGTGCCAGCAGCGTAGTTGACAGCGCGGGGACCCAGTACTTC	CASSVVDSAGTQYF
TRBV4-3	TRBJ2-7	few	TRBD2	TGCGCCAACAGCCAAGCAGTGGAAGAAGCGGGGGAGGGCTACGAGCAGTACTTC	CANSQAVEEAGEGYEQYF
TRBV29-1	TRBJ2-3	many	.	TGCAGCGTTGAGTCGGGCCGCAGGGGTGCAGATACGCAGTATTTT	CSVESGRRGADTQYF
TRBV6-1	TRBJ2-3	few	TRBD2	TGTGCCAGCGGGGGGGAGTTCGGGGGCACAGATACGCAGTATTTT	CASGGEFGGTDTQYF
TRBV29-1	TRBJ2-1	many	TRBD1	TGCAGCGTCCTGGGACAGGGGGCTGGAGAGCAGTTCTTC	CSVLGQGAGEQFF
TRBV7-9	TRBJ1-5	many	TRBD1	TGTGCCAGCACCTCCGGACAGGGGCATCAGCCCCAGCATTTT	CASTSGQGHQPQHF
TRBV11-2	TRBJ2-1	many	.	TGTGCCAGCAGCTTACCCTACCACGGGGGCAATGAGCAGTTCTTC	CASSLPYHGGNEQFF
TRBV12-3/TRBV12-4	TRBJ1-3	.	.	TGTGCCAGCAGCTCCCCCGGGTATTCTGGAAACACCATATATTTT	CASSSPGYSGNTIYF
TRBV13	TRBJ1-1	.	TRBD1	TGTGCCAGCAGCTCAGGGGGGGTCAACACTGAAGCTTTCTTT	CASSSGGVNTEAFF
TRBV2	TRBJ2-1	many	.	TGTGCCACTCTAGGTTTCCTGGTATATGAGCAGTTCTTC	CATLGFLVYEQFF